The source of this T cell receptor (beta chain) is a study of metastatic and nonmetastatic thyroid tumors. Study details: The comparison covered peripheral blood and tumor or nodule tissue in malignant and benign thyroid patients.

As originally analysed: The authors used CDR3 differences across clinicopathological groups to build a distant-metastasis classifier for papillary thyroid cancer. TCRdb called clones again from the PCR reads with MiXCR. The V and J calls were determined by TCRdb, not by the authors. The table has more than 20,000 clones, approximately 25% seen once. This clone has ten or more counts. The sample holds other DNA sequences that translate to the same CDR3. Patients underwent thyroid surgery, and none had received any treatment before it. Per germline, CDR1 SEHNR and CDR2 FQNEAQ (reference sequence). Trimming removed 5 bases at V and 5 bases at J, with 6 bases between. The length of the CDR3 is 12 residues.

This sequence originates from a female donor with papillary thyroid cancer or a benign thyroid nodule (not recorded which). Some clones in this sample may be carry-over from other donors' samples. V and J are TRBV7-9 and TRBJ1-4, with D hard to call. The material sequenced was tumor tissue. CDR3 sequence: CASSPLNEKLFF. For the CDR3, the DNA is TGTGCCAGCAGCCCCCTGAATGAAAAACTGTTTTTT.